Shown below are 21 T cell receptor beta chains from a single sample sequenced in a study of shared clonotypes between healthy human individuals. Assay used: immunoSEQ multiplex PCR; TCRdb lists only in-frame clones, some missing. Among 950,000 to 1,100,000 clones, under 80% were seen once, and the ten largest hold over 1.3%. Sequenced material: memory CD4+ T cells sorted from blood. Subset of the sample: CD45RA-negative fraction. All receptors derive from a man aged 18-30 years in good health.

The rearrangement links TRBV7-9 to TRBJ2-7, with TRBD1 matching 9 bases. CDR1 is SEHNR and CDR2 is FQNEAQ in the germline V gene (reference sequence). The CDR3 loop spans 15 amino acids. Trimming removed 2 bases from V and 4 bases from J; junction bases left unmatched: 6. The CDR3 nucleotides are TGTGCCAGCAGCTTACAGCCGGGACAGGGATACGAGCAGTACTTC. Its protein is CASSLQPGQGYEQYF.

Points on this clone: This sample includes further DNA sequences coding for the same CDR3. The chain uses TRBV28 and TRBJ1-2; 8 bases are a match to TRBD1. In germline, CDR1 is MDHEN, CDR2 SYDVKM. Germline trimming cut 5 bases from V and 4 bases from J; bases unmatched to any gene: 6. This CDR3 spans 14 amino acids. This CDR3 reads CASSPQGAGYGYTF. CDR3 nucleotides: TGTGCCAGCAGTCCTCAGGGGGCTGGCTATGGCTACACCTTC.

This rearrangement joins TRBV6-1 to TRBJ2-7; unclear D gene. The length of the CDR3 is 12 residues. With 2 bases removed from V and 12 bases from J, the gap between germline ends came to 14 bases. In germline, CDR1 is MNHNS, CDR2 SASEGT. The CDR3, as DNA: TGTGCCAGCAGTGAAATAGGGAACAGTCCGTACTTC. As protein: CASSEIGNSPYF.

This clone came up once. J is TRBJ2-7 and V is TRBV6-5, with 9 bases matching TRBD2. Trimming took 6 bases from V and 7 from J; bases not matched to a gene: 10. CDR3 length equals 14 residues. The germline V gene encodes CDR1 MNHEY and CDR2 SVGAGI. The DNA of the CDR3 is TGTGCCAGCAGCCCGGGACTAGCCGTGGTTGAGCAGTACTTC. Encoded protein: CASSPGLAVVEQYF.

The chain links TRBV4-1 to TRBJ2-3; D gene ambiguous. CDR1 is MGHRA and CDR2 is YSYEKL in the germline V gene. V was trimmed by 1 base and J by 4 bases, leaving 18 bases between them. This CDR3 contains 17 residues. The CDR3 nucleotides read TGCGCCAGCAGCCAAGGGCCCCTGGGGTCCCGGGCAGATACGCAGTATTTT. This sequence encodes CASSQGPLGSRADTQYF.

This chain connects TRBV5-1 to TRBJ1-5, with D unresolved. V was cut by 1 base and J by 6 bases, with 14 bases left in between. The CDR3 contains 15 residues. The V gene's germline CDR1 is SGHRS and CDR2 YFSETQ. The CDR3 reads CASSLSSGEGQPQHF. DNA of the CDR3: TGCGCCAGCAGCTTGAGTTCCGGGGAAGGTCAGCCCCAGCATTTT.

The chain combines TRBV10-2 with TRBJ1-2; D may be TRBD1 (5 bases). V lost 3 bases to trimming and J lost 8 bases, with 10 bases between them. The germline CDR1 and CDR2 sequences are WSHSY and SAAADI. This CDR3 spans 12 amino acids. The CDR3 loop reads CASSDPGYGYTF. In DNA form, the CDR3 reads TGCGCCAGCAGTGATCCAGGGTACGGCTACACCTTC.

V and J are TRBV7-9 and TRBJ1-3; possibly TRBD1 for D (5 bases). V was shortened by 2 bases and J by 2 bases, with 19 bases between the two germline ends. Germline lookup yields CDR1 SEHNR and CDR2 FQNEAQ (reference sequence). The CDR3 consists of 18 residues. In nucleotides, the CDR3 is TGTGCCAGCAGCTTAACAGGCCAAGACTTTTCCCCTGGAAACACCATATATTTT. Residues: CASSLTGQDFSPGNTIYF.

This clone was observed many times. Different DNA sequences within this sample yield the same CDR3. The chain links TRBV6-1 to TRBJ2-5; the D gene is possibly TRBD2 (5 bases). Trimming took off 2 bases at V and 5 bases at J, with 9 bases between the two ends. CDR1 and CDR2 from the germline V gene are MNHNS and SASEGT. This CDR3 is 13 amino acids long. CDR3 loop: CASSETRRETQYF. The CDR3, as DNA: TGTGCCAGCAGTGAAACGAGGAGGGAGACCCAGTACTTC.

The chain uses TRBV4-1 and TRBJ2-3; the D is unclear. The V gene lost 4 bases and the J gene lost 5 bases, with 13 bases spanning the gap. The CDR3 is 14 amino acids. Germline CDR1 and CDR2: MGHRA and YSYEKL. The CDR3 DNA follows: TGCGCCAGCAGCCGCCAGCAGGCAGGAGATACGCAGTATTTT. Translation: CASSRQQAGDTQYF.

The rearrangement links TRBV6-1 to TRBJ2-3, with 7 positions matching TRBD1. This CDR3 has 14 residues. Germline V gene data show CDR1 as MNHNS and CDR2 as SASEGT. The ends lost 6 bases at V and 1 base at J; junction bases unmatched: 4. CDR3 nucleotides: TGTGCCAGCAGCTCAACAGGGGGCACAGATACGCAGTATTTT. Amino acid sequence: CASSSTGGTDTQYF.

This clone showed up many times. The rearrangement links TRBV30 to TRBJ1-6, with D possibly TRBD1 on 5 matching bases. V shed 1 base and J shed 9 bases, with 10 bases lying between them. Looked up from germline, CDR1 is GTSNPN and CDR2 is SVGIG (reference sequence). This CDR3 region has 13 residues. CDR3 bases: TGTGCCTGGAGTGCAGGGTCGGGTTCACCCCTCCACTTT. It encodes CAWSAGSGSPLHF. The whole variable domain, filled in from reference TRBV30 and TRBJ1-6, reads SQTIHQWPATLVQPVGSPLSLECTVEGTSNPNLYWYRQAAGRGLQLLFYSVGIGQISSEVPQNLSASRPQDRQFILSSKKLLLSDSGFYLCAWSAGSGSPLHFGNGTRLTVT.

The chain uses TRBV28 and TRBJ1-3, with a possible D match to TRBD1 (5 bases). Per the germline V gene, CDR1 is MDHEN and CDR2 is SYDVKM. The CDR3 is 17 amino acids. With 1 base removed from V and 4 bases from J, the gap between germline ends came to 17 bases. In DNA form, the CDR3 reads TGTGCCAGCAGTTTATTGGGCAGGGAGAAGAAAGGAAACACCATATATTTT. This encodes CASSLLGREKKGNTIYF.

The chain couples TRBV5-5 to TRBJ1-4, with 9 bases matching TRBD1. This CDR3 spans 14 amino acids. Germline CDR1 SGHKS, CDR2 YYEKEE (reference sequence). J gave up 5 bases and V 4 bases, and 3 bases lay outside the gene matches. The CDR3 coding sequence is TGTGCCAGCAGCCGGGGACAGGGAAATGAAAAACTGTTTTTT. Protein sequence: CASSRGQGNEKLFF.

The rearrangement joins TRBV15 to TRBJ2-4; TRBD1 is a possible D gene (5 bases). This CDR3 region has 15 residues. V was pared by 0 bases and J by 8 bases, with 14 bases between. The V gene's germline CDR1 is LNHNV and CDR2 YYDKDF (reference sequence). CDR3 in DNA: TGTGCCACCAGCAGAGATCCCCAGGGTACGGACATTCAGTACTTC. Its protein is CATSRDPQGTDIQYF.

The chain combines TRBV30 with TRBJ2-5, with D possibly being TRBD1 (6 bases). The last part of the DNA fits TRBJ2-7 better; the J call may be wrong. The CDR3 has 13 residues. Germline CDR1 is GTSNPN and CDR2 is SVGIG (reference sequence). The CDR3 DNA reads TGTGCCTGGAGTCTTGACAGGACCTACGAGCAGTACTTC. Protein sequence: CAWSLDRTYEQYF.

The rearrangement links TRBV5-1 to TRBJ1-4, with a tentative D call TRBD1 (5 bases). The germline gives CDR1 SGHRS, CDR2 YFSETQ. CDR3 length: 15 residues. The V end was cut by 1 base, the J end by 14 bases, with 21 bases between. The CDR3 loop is CASSLFGDLGGTLFF. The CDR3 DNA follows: TGCGCCAGCAGCTTGTTTGGAGACCTTGGGGGAACTCTGTTTTTT.

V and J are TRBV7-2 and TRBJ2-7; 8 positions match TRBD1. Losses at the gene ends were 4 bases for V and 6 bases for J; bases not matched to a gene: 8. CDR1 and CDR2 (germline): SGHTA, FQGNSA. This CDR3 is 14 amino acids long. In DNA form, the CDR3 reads TGTGCCAGCAGCTCTGGACAGGGCGTAGCCGAGCAGTACTTC. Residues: CASSSGQGVAEQYF.

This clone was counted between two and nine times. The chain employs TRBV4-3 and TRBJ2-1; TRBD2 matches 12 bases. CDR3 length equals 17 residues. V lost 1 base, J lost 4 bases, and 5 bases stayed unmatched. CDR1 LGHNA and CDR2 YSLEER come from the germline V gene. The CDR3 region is CASSQGLGLAGYNEQFF. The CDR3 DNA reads TGCGCCAGCAGCCAAGGCCTTGGACTAGCGGGATACAATGAGCAGTTCTTC.

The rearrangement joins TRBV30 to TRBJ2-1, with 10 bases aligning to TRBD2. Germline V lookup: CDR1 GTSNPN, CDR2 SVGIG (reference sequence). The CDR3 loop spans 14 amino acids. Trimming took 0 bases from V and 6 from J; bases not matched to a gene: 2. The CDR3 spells CAWSVAGGINEQFF. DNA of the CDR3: TGTGCCTGGAGTGTAGCGGGAGGGATCAATGAGCAGTTCTTC.

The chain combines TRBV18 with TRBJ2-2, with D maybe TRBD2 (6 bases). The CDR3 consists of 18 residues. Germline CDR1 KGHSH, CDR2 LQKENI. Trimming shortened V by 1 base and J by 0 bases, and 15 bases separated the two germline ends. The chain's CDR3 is CASSPRIGGDPNTGELFF. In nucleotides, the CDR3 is TGTGCCAGCTCACCACGGATCGGCGGGGACCCGAACACCGGGGAGCTGTTTTTT.